The rows below give T cell receptor beta chains drawn from one sample of a study of memory CD4+ T cells and cytomegalovirus serostatus. Profiling relied on immunoSEQ multiplex PCR, and the TCRdb table lists in-frame clones only, not all of them. The sample carries under 75,000 clones, 80% recorded once. The specimen was memory CD4+ T cells from blood. These receptors all come from an adult in good health and CMV-seronegative. Some clones in this sample may be carry-over from other donors' samples. CDR3s include the opening cysteine and the closing phenylalanine or tryptophan. A D gene is named only where the DNA matches it firmly. Expanded clones are given a class, and other clones once, few, many or no size at all.

CDR3 length,D gene,J gene,clone size,V gene,CDR3 DNA,CDR3 protein
16,-,TRBJ1-6,-,TRBV6-5,TGTGCCAGCAGTTACTCTACGGGGGCAGGTAATTCACCCCTCCACTTT,CASSYSTGAGNSPLHF
14,TRBD1,TRBJ1-1,-,TRBV19,TGTGCCAGTAGTATAGGGACAGGGAACACTGAAGCTTTCTTT,CASSIGTGNTEAFF
15,TRBD1,TRBJ2-1,-,TRBV11-2,TGTGCCAGCAGCTGGACAGGGGTCCGAGGCAATGAGCAGTTCTTC,CASSWTGVRGNEQFF
16,-,TRBJ1-3,-,TRBV30,TGTGCCTGGAGTGCCCCGGTGGGCTTTACAGGAAACACCATATATTTT,CAWSAPVGFTGNTIYF
14,-,TRBJ1-2,-,TRBV6-5,TGTGCCAGCAGGAAAACAGGGAGAGGAGATGGCTACACCTTC,CASRKTGRGDGYTF
14,TRBD1,TRBJ1-3,-,TRBV7-9,TGTGCCAGCAGCGTAACAGGGGCTGGAAACACCATATATTTT,CASSVTGAGNTIYF
17,-,TRBJ1-6,few,TRBV10-1,TGCGCCAGCTCCTTGGAAGAAAGGAGGGGATCGAGTTCACCCCTCCACTTT,CASSLEERRGSSSPLHF
14,-,TRBJ1-4,-,TRBV2,TGTGCCAGCAGCGCGCGGGGGGCAAATGAAAAACTGTTTTTT,CASSARGANEKLFF
15,TRBD1,TRBJ1-4,-,TRBV29-1,TGCAGCGTTGGGACAGGGCGGGGGCGGGGTGAAAAACTGTTTTTT,CSVGTGRGRGEKLFF
11,-,TRBJ1-2,-,TRBV6-6,TGTGCCAGCAGGAATCAGGATGGCTACACCTTC,CASRNQDGYTF
13,-,TRBJ1-2,-,TRBV25-1,TGTGCCAGCAGTGAATCCCGGAACTATGGCTACACCTTC,CASSESRNYGYTF
15,-,TRBJ2-1,-,TRBV7-3,TGTGCCAGCAGCTACGGGACACCAAGTTACAATGAGCAGTTCTTC,CASSYGTPSYNEQFF
13,-,TRBJ2-3,-,TRBV9,TGTGCCAGCAGCGTTCAGGGTACGGATACGCAGTATTTT,CASSVQGTDTQYF
12,-,TRBJ1-1,-,TRBV6-1,TGTGCCAGCAGTTTCCAGAACACTGAAGCTTTCTTT,CASSFQNTEAFF
15,TRBD1,TRBJ1-4,-,TRBV6-1,TGTGCCAGCAGGGAAATGACAGGGCAGAATGAAAAACTGTTTTTT,CASREMTGQNEKLFF
18,TRBD2,TRBJ2-1,-,TRBV27,TGTGCCACGTTACCTAGGTTTTGGGGAGGGAGGGCGTACAATGAGCAGTTCTTC,CATLPRFWGGRAYNEQFF
13,-,TRBJ1-1,few,TRBV10-3,TGTGCCATCAGTGAGTCAGGCTTCACTGAAGCTTTCTTT,CAISESGFTEAFF
16,-,TRBJ2-3,-,TRBV5-1,TGCGCCAGCAGCTTGGGGGGATCCTCGTTCACGGATACGCAGTATTTT,CASSLGGSSFTDTQYF
14,-,TRBJ1-5,-,TRBV6-1,TGTGCCAGCTCAGCGGAATATAGCAATCAGCCCCAGCATTTT,CASSAEYSNQPQHF
13,TRBD1,TRBJ1-2,-,TRBV29-1,TGCAGCGTTGTTGTAGGTCAGGGGGTAGGCTACACCTTC,CSVVVGQGVGYTF
14,-,TRBJ2-1,-,TRBV19,TGTGCCAGTAGTACGACACCAACCTACAATGAGCAGTTCTTC,CASSTTPTYNEQFF
14,TRBD2,TRBJ2-7,-,TRBV7-9,TGTGCCAGCAGCTCGGGACTAGAGTCCTACGAGCAGTACTTC,CASSSGLESYEQYF
14,-,TRBJ1-2,few,TRBV7-9,TGTGCCAGCACCCCTAACGAGGCGACCTATGGCTACACCTTC,CASTPNEATYGYTF
12,TRBD1,TRBJ1-1,-,TRBV6-5,TGTGCCAGCAGCCCCAGACAGGGTGAAGCTTTCTTT,CASSPRQGEAFF
16,TRBD2,TRBJ2-4,-,TRBV7-2,TGTGCCAGCAGCCCGGCGGGCGGGAGGGTCGGAAACATTCAGTACTTC,CASSPAGGRVGNIQYF
12,-,TRBJ2-7,-,TRBV19,TGTGCCAGCCAGGACAGCTTCTACGAGCAGTACTTC,CASQDSFYEQYF
14,-,TRBJ1-5,-,TRBV28,TGTGCCAGCAGAAACAGGGTTAGCAATCAGCCCCAGCATTTT,CASRNRVSNQPQHF
15,-,TRBJ1-6,-,TRBV5-1,TGCGCCAGCAGCTGGGGGGGAGCGACTAATTCACCCCTCCACTTT,CASSWGGATNSPLHF
15,TRBD2,TRBJ2-1,-,TRBV7-2,TGTGCCAGCAGCTTAGGCGGGACTACGTACAATGAGCAGTTCTTC,CASSLGGTTYNEQFF
15,TRBD1,TRBJ1-6,-,TRBV5-1,TGCGCCAGCAGCGCTCAGGGGGCTGAGGATTCACCCCTCCACTTT,CASSAQGAEDSPLHF
14,TRBD2,TRBJ2-1,-,TRBV29-1,TGCAGCGTTGTATGGGGACTAGCGACCAATGAGCAGTTCTTC,CSVVWGLATNEQFF
15,-,TRBJ2-7,-,TRBV4-3,TGCGCCAGCACCCAAGATTTGAGTACAAGGTGGGAGCAGTACTTC,CASTQDLSTRWEQYF
14,-,TRBJ1-2,few,TRBV2,TGTGCCAGCATGGGAGCGGGACTTGACTATGGCTACACCTTC,CASMGAGLDYGYTF
13,-,TRBJ1-1,-,TRBV19,TGTGCCAGTACGCAGAGAAGGGAAACTGAAGCTTTCTTT,CASTQRRETEAFF
16,TRBD2,TRBJ2-1,-,TRBV11-2,TGTGCCAGCAGCGAGCAGGGTAGCGGGGTAGGAAATGAGCAGTTCTTC,CASSEQGSGVGNEQFF
15,TRBD1,TRBJ2-7,-,TRBV5-4,TGTGCCAGCAGCTCAGGACAGGCCTATACCTACGAGCAGTACTTC,CASSSGQAYTYEQYF
22,TRBD1,TRBJ1-1,few,TRBV10-3,TGTGCCATCAGTCCTCGTCCCACGGGACAGGGGCGGTCTGTTCCCCGGAACACTGAAGCTTTCTTT,CAISPRPTGQGRSVPRNTEAFF
14,-,TRBJ1-4,-,TRBV19,TGTGCCAGTGGACCCCAGAGAACTAATGAAAAACTGTTTTTT,CASGPQRTNEKLFF
13,-,TRBJ2-1,-,TRBV5-1,TGCGCCAGCAGCTTAAGGACTAACAATGAGCAGTTCTTC,CASSLRTNNEQFF
15,TRBD1,TRBJ2-5,few,TRBV18,TGTGCCAGCTCACCGGGACAGGGGGCGGAAGAGACCCAGTACTTC,CASSPGQGAEETQYF
17,TRBD1,TRBJ2-3,-,TRBV19,TGTGCCAGTAGTCTCCTTCTACAGGGGTCAGGCACAGATACGCAGTATTTT,CASSLLLQGSGTDTQYF
12,-,TRBJ2-7,-,TRBV30,TGTGCCTGGAGTGGTAGGGGCTACGAGCAGTACTTC,CAWSGRGYEQYF
15,-,TRBJ2-1,-,TRBV4-3,TGCGCCAGCAGCTACCTTGGCGGGAATGACAATGAGCAGTTCTTC,CASSYLGGNDNEQFF
15,TRBD1,TRBJ2-1,-,TRBV9,TGTGCCAGCAGCGTTACAGGGGGGCCCGGAAATGAGCAGTTCTTC,CASSVTGGPGNEQFF
12,-,TRBJ2-7,few,TRBV14,TGTGCCAGCAGCCCAGGTTGGCGCGAGCAGTACTTC,CASSPGWREQYF
14,-,TRBJ2-5,-,TRBV14,TGTGCCAGCAGCCAAAGGGTCGGATGGGAGACCCAGTACTTC,CASSQRVGWETQYF
14,-,TRBJ1-1,medium-sized,TRBV11-2,TGTGCCAGCAGCTTCGCAGGGATAGGCACTGAAGCTTTCTTT,CASSFAGIGTEAFF
14,TRBD2,TRBJ2-3,-,TRBV2,TGTGCCAGCAGTGGACTAGCGGGGGGAGATACGCAGTATTTT,CASSGLAGGDTQYF
13,-,TRBJ2-3,-,TRBV6-6,TGTGCCAGCACTTTACTCGGGACAGATACGCAGTATTTT,CASTLLGTDTQYF